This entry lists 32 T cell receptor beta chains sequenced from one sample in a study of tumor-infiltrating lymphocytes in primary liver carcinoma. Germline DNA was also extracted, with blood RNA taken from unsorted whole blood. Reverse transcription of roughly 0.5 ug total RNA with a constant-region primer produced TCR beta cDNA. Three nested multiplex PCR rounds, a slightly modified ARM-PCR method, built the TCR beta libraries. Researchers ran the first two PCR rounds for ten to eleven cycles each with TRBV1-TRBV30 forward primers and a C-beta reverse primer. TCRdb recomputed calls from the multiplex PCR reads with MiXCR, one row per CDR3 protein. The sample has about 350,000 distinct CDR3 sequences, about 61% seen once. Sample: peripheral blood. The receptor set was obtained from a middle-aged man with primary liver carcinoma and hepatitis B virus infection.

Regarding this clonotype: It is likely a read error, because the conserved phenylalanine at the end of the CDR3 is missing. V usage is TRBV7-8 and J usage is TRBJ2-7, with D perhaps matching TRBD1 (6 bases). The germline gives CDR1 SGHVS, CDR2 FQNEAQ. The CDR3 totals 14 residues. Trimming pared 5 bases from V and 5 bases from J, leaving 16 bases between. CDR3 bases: TGTGCCAGCAGCCCGGGGACACCCCTTGACGAGCAGTACTCC. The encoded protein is CASSPGTPLDEQYS.

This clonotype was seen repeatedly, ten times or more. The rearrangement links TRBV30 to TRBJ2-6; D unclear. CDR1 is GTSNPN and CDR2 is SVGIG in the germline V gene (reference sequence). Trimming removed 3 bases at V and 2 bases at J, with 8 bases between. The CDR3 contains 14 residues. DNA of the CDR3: TGTGCCTGGAGCCTACTTACTGGGGCCAACGTCCTGACTTTC. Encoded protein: CAWSLLTGANVLTF.

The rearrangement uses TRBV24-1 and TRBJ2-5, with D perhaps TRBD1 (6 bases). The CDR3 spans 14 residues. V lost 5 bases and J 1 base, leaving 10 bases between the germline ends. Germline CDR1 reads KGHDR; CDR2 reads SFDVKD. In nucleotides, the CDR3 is TGTGCCACCAGTGGGGGGCGCCCCCAAGAGACCCAGTACTTC. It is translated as CATSGGRPQETQYF.

The CDR3 DNA follows: TGTGCCAGCAGACCTACCACTGAAGCTTTCTTT. It codes for CASRPTTEAFF. The J gene is TRBJ1-1, the V gene TRBV28; no clear D gene. Trimming pared 6 bases from V and 4 bases from J, leaving 6 bases between. Germline V gene sequence: CDR1 MDHEN, CDR2 SYDVKM. The CDR3 covers 11 residues. The entire variable domain, with the rest obtained from reference TRBV28 and TRBJ1-1, is as follows: DVKVTQSSRYLVKRTGEKVFLECVQDMDHENMFWYRQDPGLGLRLIYFSYDVKMKEKGDIPEGYSVSREKKERFSLILESASTNQTSMYLCASRPTTEAFFGQGTRLTVV.

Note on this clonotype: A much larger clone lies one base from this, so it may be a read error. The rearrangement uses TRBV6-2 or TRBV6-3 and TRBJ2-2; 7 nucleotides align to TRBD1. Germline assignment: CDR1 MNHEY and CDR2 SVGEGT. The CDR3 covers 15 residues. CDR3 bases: TGTGCCAGCATCGAAAGCAGGGGGAACGCCGGGGAGCTGTTTTTT. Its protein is CASIESRGNAGELFF.

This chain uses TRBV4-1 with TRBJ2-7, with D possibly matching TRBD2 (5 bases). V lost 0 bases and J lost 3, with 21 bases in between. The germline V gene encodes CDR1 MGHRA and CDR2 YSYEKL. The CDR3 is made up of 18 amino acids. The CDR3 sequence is CASSQDSIQSGSHYEQYF. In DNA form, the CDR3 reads TGCGCCAGCAGCCAAGACTCCATCCAGTCGGGGAGCCACTACGAGCAGTACTTC.

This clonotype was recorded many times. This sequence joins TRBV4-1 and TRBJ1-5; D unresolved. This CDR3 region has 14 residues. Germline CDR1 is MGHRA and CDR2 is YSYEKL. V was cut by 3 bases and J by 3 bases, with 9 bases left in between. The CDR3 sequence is CASSHLGANQPQHF. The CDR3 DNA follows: TGCGCCAGCAGCCACCTCGGTGCCAATCAGCCCCAGCATTTT.

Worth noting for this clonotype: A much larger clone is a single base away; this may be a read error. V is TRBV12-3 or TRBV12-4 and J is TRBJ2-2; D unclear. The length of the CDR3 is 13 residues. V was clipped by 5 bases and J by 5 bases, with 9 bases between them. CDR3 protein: CASSPCPTGELFF. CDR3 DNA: TGTGCCAGCAGTCCCTGTCCGACCGGGGAGCTGTTTTTT.

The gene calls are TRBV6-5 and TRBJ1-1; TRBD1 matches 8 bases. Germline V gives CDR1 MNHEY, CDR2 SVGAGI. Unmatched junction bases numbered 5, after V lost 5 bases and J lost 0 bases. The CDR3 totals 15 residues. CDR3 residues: CASSRADRVNTEAFF. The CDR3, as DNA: TGTGCCAGCAGTCGCGCGGACAGGGTGAACACTGAAGCTTTCTTT.

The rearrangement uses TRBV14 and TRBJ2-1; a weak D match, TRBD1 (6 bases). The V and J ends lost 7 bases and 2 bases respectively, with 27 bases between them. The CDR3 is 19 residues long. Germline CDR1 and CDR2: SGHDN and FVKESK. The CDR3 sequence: CASNQGYLPSVAAYNEQFF. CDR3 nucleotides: TGTGCCAGCAACCAGGGGTATCTACCGTCGGTCGCGGCCTACAATGAGCAGTTCTTC.

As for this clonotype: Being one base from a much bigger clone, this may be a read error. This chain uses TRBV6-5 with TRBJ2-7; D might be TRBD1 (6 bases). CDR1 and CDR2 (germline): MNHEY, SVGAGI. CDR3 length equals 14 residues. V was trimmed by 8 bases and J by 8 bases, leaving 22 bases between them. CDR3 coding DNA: TGTGCCAGCGGGGATGCAGGGGCCATCGACCAGCAGTACTTC. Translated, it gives CASGDAGAIDQQYF.

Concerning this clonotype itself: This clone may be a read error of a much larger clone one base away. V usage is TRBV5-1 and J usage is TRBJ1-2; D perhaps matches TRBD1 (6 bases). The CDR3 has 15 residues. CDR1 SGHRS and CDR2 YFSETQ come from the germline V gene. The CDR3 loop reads CASNLVYDRIYGYTF. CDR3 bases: TGCGCCAGCAACTTGGTTTACGACAGGATCTATGGCTACACCTTC.

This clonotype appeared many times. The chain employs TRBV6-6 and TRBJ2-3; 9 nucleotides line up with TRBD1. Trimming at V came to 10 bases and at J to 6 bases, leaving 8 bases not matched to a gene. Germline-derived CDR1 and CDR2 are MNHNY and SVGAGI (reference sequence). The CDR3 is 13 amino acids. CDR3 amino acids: CATNDRGYDTQYF. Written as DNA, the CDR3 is TGTGCCACCAACGACAGGGGGTATGATACGCAGTATTTT.

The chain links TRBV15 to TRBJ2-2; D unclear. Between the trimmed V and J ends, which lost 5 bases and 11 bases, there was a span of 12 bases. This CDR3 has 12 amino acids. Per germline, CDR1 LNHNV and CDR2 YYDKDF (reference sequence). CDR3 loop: CATSLIHGELFF. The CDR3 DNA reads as TGTGCCACCAGCCTTATCCATGGTGAGCTGTTTTTT. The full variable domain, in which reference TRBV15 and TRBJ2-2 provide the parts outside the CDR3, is DAMVIQNPRYQVTQFGKPVTLSCSQTLNHNVMYWYQQKSSQAPKLLFHYYDKDFNNEADTPDNFQSRRPNTSFCFLDIRSPGLGDTAMYLCATSLIHGELFFGEGSRLTVL.

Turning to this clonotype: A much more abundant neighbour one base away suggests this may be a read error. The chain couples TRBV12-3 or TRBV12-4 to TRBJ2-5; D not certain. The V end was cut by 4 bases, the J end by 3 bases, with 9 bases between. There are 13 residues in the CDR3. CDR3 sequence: CASSSSYEETQYF. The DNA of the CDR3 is TGTGCCAGCAGTTCCTCTTACGAAGAGACCCAGTACTTC.

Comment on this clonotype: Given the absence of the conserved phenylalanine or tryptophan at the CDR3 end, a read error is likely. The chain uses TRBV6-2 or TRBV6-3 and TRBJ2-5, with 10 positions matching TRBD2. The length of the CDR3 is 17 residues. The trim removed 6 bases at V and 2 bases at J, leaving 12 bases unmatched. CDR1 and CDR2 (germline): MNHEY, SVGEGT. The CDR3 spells CASSRTSGRVRQETQYS. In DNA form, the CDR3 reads TGTGCCAGCAGCAGGACCAGCGGGAGGGTACGGCAAGAGACCCAGTACTCC.

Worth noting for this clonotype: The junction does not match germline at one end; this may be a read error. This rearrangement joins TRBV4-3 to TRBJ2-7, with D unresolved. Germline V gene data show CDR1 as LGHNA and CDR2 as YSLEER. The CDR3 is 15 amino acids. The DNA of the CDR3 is TGCGCCAGCAGCCCAAGAATTTCCGCCCACTACAAGCAGTACTTC. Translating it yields CASSPRISAHYKQYF.

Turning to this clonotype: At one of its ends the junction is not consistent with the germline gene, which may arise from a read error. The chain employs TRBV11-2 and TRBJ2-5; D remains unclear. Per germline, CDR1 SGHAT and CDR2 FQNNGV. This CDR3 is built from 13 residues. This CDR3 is CASSNNTQGTQYF. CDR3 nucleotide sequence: TGTGCCAGCAGTAACAATACACAAGGGACCCAGTACTTC.

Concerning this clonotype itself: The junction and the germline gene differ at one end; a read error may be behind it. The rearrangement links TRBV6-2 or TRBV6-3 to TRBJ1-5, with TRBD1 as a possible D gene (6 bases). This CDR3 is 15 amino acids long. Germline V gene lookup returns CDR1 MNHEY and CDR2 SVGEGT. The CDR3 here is CVNSLDSYSNEPQHF. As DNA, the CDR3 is TGTGTCAACAGTTTGGACAGTTATAGCAATGAGCCCCAGCATTTT.

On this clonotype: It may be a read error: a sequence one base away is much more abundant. Written as DNA, the CDR3 is TGTGCTAGTGATATAACTAGCGGGAGGGCTACCGGGGAGCTGTTTTTT. Its protein product is CASDITSGRATGELFF. V usage is TRBV12-5 and J usage is TRBJ2-2; 13 nucleotides align to TRBD2. Germline-derived CDR1 and CDR2 are LGHNT and FRNRAP. With V trimmed by 7 bases and J by 5 bases, 7 bases remained unmatched. The CDR3 sequence is 16 residues long.

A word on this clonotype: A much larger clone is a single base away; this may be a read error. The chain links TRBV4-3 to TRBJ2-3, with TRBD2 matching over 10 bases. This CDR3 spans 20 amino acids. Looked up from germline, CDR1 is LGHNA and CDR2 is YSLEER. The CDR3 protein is CASSQEISLAGVPRTDTPYF. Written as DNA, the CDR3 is TGCGCCAGCAGCCAAGAAATTTCGCTAGCGGGAGTCCCGCGCACAGATACGCCGTATTTT.

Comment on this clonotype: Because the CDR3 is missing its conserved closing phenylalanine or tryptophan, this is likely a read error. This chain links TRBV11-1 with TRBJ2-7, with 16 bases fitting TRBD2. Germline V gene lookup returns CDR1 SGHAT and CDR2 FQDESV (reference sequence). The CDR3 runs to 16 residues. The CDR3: CASSSGTSGRASEQYS. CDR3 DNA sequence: TGTGCCAGTAGCTCCGGGACTAGCGGGAGGGCGTCCGAGCAGTACTCC.

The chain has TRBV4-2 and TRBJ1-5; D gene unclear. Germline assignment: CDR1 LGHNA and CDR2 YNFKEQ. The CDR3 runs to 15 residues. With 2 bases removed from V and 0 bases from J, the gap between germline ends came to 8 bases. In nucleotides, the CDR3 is TGTGCCAGCAGCCAAAAGGCGGATAGCAATCAGCCCCAGCATTTT. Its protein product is CASSQKADSNQPQHF.

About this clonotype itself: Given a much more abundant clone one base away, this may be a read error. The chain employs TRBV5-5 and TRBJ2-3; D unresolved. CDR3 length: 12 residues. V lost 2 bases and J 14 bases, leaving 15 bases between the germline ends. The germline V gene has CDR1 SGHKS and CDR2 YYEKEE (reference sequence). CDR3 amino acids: CASSFAQDPRYF. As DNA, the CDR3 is TGTGCCAGCAGCTTTGCTCAGGACCCTCGGTATTTT.

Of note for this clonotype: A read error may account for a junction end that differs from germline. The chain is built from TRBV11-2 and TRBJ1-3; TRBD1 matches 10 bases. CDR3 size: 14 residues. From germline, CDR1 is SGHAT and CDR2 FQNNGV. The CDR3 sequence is CARRDRGSGNIIYF. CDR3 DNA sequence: TGTGCCAGACGGGACAGGGGCTCTGGAAACATCATATATTTT.

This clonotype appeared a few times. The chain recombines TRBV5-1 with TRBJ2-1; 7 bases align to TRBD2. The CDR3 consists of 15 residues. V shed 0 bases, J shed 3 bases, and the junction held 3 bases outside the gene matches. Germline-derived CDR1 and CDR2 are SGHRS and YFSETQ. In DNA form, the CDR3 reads TGCGCCAGCAGCTTGGTAGCGGGCTACTACAATGAGCAGTTCTTC. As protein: CASSLVAGYYNEQFF. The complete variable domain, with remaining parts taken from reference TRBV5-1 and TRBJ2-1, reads KAGVTQTPRYLIKTRGQQVTLSCSPISGHRSVSWYQQTPGQGLQFLFEYFSETQRNKGNFPGRFSGRQFSNSRSEMNVSTLELGDSALYLCASSLVAGYYNEQFFGPGTRLTVL.

This chain's CDR3 is CASSQIGQLPGELFF. The CDR3 nucleotides are TGTGCCAGCAGTCAAATTGGACAGCTCCCCGGGGAGCTGTTTTTT. This chain links TRBV7-9 with TRBJ2-2; maybe TRBD1 (6 bases). The CDR3 is 15 amino acids. Germline V gene sequence: CDR1 SEHNR, CDR2 FQNEAQ (reference sequence). The V gene lost 6 bases and the J gene lost 6 bases, with 17 bases spanning the gap.

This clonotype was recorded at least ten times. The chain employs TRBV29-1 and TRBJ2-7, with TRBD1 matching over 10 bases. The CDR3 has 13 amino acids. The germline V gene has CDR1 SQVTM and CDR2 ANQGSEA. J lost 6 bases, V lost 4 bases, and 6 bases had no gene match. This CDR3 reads CSVVGQGLGEQYF. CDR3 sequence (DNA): TGCAGCGTTGTGGGACAGGGGTTAGGCGAGCAGTACTTC.

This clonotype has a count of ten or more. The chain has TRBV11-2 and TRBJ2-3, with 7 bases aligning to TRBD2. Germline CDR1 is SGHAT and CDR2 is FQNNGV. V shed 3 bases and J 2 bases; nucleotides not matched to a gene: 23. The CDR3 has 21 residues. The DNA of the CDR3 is TGTGCCAGCAGCTTCTCTGGTGGGGCTAGCAAGGGGACTACACACACAGATACGCAGTATTTT. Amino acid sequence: CASSFSGGASKGTTHTDTQYF.

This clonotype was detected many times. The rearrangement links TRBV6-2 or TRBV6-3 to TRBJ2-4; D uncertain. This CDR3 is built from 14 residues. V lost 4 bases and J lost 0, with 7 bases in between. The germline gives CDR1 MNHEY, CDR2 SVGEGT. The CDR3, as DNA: TGTGCCAGCAGTTTGGAACTAGCCAAAAACATTCAGTACTTC. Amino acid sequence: CASSLELAKNIQYF.

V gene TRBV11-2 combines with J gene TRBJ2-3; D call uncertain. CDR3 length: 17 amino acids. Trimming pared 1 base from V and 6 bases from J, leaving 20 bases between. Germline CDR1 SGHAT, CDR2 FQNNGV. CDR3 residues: CASSLVLAGQRRDTQYF. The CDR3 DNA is TGTGCCAGCAGCTTAGTACTGGCAGGTCAGCGACGGGATACGCAGTATTTT.

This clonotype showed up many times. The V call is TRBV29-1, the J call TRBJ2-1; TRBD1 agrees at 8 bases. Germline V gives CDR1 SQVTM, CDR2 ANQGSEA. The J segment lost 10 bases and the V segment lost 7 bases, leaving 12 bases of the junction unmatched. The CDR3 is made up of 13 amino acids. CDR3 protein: CSAARTGNTEQFF. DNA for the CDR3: TGCAGCGCGGCCCGGACAGGGAATACCGAGCAGTTCTTC.